The TCR beta chain described here comes from a study of response to subunit inactivated influenza vaccine. Study conclusions and caveats: It was suggested by the authors that few new T cells are recruited by each seasonal influenza vaccination.

The CDR3 loop spans 15 amino acids. Trimming took 0 bases from V and 8 from J, leaving 20 bases between them. Germline V gene sequence: CDR1 DFQATT, CDR2 SNEGSKA (reference sequence). This clonotype came up a few times. The antigen is unknown. TCRdb fed the RT-PCR reads into MiXCR, producing one record per CDR3 protein. The data hold 550,000 to 600,000 distinct CDR3 sequences, with 10% to 15% observed a single time. The sequencing used PBMCs from blood, collected on the day of vaccination. The genes are TRBV20-1 and TRBJ2-7; D may correspond to TRBD1 or TRBD2 (5 bases each). The receptor's source is a man aged 50-60 years who received an inactivated influenza vaccine. The CDR3 reads CSARDGADPTSKQYF. The CDR3 bases are TGCAGTGCTAGAGACGGGGCGGACCCTACGTCCAAGCAGTACTTC.